This TCR beta chain appears in the sequencing data of a study of identical twins. V was clipped by 4 bases and J by 11 bases, with 14 bases between them. The CDR3 contains 12 residues. This clonotype was found many times. Template switching added a universal primer site; cDNA carried unique molecular identifiers. TCRdb passed the 5' RACE reads through MiXCR, listing each CDR3 protein once. The sample lists 650,000 to 750,000 distinct CDR3 sequences; 21% were seen once. These data are also associated with another study on T cells expressing NK-cell markers.

The chain joins TRBV12-3 or TRBV12-4 to TRBJ1-1; D possibly corresponds to TRBD1 (5 bases). Sequences were obtained from PBMCs. The origin of this receptor is a woman between 18 and 30 years old in good health. CDR3 sequence reads: CASSSPGGKAFF. DNA of the CDR3: TGTGCCAGCAGTTCTCCCGGGGGAAAGGCTTTCTTT.